What follows is one T cell receptor (beta chain) and its context. Its specificity is unknown. These data come from a study of cytomegalovirus exposure and HLA in healthy donors. General study findings and limits: Three chains linked to CMV were shown in vitro to be specific for CMV antigens.

V lost 2 bases and J lost 2; bases outside the gene matches: 5. This CDR3 has 16 amino acids. Germline assignment: CDR1 SEHNR and CDR2 FQNEAQ (reference sequence). PCR involved 60 Vbeta and 13 Jbeta primers. Profiled with immunoSEQ multiplex PCR; TCRdb holds only in-frame clones, not every one. Here the sample spans 97,000 or so clones, roughly three quarters being singletons. The material sequenced was PBMCs. The V gene is TRBV7-9, the J gene TRBJ2-7; 11 bases agree with TRBD1. This TCR came from a man between 40 and 49 years old in good health and CMV-seronegative. The chain's CDR3 is CASSLQPGQGAYEQYF. The DNA of the CDR3 is TGTGCCAGCAGCTTACAACCGGGACAGGGGGCCTACGAGCAGTACTTC.